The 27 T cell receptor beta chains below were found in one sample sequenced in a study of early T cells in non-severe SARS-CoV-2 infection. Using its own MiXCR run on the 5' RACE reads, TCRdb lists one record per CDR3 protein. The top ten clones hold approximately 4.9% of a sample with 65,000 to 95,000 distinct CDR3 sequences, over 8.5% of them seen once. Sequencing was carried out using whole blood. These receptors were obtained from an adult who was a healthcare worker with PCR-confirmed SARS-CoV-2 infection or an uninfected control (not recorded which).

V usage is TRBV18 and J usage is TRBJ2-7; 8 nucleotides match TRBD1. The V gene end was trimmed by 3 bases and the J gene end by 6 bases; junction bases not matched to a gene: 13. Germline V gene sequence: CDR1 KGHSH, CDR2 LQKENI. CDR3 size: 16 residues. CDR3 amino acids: CASSPTLPGQGSEQYF. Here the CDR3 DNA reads TGTGCCAGCTCACCGACCCTCCCCGGACAGGGATCCGAGCAGTACTTC.

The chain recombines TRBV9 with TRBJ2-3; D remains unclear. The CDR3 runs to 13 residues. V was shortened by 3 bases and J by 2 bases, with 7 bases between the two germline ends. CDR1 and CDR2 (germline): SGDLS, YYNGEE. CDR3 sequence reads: CASSEHFTDTQYF. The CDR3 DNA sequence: TGTGCCAGCAGCGAACACTTCACAGATACGCAGTATTTT.

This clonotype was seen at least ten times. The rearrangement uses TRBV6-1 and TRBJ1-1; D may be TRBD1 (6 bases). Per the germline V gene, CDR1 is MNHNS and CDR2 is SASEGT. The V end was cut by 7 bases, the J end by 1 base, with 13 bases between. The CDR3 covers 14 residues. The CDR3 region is CASTTGQTNTEAFF. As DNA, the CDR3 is TGTGCCAGCACTACCGGACAGACGAACACTGAAGCTTTCTTT.

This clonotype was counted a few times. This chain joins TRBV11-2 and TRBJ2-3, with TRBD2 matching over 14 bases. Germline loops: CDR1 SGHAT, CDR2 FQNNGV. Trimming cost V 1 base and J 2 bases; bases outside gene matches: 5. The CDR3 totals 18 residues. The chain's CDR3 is CASSLVGLAGGITDTQYF. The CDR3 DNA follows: TGTGCCAGCAGCTTAGTAGGACTAGCGGGAGGCATCACAGATACGCAGTATTTT.

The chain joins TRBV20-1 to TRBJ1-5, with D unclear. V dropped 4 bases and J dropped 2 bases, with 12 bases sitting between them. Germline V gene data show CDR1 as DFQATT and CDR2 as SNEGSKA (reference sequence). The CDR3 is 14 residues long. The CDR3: CSANLLGGNQPQHF. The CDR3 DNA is TGCAGTGCTAACTTACTCGGAGGCAATCAGCCCCAGCATTTT.

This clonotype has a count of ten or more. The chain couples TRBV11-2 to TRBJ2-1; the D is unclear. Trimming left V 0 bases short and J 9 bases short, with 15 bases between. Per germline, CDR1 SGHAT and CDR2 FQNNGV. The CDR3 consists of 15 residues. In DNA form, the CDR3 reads TGTGCCAGCAGCTTAGATCCTACCGGCAGGTTTGAGCAGTTCTTC. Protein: CASSLDPTGRFEQFF.

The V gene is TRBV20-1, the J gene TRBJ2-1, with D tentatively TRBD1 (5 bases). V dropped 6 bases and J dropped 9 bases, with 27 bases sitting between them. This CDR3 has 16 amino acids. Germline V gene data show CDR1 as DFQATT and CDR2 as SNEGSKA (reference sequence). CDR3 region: CSADASTIPTALEQFF. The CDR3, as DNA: TGCAGTGCCGATGCTTCCACCATCCCGACAGCCCTTGAGCAGTTCTTC.

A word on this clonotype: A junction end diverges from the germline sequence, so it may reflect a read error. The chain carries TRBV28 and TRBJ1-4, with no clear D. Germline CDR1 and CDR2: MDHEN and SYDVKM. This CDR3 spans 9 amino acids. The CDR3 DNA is TGTGCCAGCGGGGTGAGGTTAACTTTT. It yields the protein CASGVRLTF.

For the CDR3, the DNA is TGCAGTGCCCAACGATACAGAAATCAGCCCCAGCATTTT. Residues: CSAQRYRNQPQHF. The gene calls are TRBV20-1 and TRBJ1-5, with D uncertain. The CDR3 length is 13 residues. Germline V gene data show CDR1 as DFQATT and CDR2 as SNEGSKA (reference sequence). V lost 6 bases and J lost 4, with 13 bases in between.

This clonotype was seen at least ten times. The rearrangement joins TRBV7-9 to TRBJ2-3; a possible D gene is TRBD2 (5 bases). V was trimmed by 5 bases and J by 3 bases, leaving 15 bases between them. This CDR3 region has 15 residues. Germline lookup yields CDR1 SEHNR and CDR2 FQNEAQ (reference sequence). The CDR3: CASSRRTGGTDTQYF. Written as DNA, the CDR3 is TGTGCCAGCAGCCGGAGGACCGGCGGAACAGATACGCAGTATTTT.

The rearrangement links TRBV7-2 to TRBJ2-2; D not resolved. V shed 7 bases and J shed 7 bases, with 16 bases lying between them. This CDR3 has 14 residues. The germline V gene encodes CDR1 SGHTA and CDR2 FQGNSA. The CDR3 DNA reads TGTGCCAGCAACCCGGCCCTGGCAATCGGGGAGCTGTTTTTT. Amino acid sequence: CASNPALAIGELFF.

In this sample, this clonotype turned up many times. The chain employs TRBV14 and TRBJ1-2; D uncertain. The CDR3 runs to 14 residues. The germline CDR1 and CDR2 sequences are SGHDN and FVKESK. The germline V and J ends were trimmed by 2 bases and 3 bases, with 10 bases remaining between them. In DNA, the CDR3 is TGTGCCAGCAGCCAAAACGGTGGGGACTATGGCTACACCTTC. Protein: CASSQNGGDYGYTF. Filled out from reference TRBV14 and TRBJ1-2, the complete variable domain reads EAGVTQFPSHSVIEKGQTVTLRCDPISGHDNLYWYRRVMGKEIKFLLHFVKESKQDESGMPNNRFLAERTGGTYSTLKVQPAELEDSGVYFCASSQNGGDYGYTFGSGTRLTVV.

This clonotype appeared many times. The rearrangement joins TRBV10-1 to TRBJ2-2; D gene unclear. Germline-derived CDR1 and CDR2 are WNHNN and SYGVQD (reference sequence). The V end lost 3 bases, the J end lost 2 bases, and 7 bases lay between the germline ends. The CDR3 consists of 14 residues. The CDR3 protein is CASSDWRNTGELFF. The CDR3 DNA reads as TGCGCCAGCAGTGATTGGCGAAACACCGGGGAGCTGTTTTTT.

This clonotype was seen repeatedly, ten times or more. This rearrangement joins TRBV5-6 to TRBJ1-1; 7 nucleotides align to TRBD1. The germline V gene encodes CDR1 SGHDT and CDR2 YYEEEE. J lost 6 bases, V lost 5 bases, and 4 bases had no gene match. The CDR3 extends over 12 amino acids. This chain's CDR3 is CASSFQGAEAFF. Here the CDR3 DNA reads TGTGCCAGCAGTTTCCAGGGGGCTGAAGCTTTCTTT.

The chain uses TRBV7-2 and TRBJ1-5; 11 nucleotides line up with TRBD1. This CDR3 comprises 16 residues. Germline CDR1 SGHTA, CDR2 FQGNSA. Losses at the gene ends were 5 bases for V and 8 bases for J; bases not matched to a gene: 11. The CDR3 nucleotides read TGTGCCAGCAGCCCCAGAGAAGGACAGGGGGCAAAGCCCCAGCATTTT. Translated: CASSPREGQGAKPQHF.

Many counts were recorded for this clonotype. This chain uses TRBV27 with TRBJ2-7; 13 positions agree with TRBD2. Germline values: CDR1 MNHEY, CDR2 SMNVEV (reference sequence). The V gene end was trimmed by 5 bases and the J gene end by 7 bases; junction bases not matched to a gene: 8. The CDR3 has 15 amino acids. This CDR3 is CASSIETSGRKEQYF. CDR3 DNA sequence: TGTGCCAGCAGTATCGAGACTAGCGGGAGGAAGGAGCAGTACTTC.

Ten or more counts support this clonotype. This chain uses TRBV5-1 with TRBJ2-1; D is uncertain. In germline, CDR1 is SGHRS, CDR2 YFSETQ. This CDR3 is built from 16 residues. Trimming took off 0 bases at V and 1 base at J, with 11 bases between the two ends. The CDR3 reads CASSLGDPLSYNEQFF. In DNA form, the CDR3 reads TGCGCCAGCAGCTTGGGTGACCCTCTATCCTACAATGAGCAGTTCTTC.

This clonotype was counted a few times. This CDR3 is CSARRIAGARYEQYF. DNA for the CDR3: TGCAGTGCTAGACGGATAGCGGGAGCTAGGTACGAGCAGTACTTC. This chain links TRBV20-1 with TRBJ2-7; TRBD2 aligns across 9 bases. The CDR3 has 15 residues. Germline V gene data show CDR1 as DFQATT and CDR2 as SNEGSKA (reference sequence). Trimming took 2 bases from V and 4 from J; bases not matched to a gene: 9.

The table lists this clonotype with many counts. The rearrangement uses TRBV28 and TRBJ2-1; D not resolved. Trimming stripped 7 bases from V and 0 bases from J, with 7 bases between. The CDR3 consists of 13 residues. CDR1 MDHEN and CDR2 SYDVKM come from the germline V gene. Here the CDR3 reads CASIKVSYNEQFF. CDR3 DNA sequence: TGTGCCAGCATTAAGGTCTCCTACAATGAGCAGTTCTTC.

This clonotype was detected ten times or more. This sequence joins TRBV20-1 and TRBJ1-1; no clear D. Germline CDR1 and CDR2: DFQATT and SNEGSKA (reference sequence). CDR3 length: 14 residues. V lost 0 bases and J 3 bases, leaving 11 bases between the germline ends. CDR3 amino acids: CSARDRVSDTEAFF. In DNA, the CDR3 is TGCAGTGCTAGAGATCGGGTATCGGACACTGAAGCTTTCTTT.

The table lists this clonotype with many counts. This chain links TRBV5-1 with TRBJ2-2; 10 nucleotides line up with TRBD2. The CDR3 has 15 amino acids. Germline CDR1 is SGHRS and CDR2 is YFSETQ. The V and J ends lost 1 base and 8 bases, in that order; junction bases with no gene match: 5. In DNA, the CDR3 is TGCGCCAGCAGCTTGTCTAGCGGGAGAACTGGGGAGCTGTTTTTT. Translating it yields CASSLSSGRTGELFF.

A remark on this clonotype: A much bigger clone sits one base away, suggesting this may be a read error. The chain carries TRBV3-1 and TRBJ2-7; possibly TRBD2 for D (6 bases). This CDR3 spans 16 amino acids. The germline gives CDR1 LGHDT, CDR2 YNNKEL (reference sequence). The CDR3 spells CASSQDFGRRDLEQHF. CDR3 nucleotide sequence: TGTGCCAGCAGCCAAGATTTTGGGCGGAGGGACCTGGAGCAGCACTTC.

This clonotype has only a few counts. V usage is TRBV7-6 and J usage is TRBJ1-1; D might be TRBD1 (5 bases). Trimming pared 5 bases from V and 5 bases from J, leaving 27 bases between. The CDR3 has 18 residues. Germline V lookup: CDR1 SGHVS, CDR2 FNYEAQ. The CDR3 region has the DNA TGTGCCAGCAGCCACGGACAACACCGGACACGGGACGCGACTGAAGCTTTCTTT. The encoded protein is CASSHGQHRTRDATEAFF.

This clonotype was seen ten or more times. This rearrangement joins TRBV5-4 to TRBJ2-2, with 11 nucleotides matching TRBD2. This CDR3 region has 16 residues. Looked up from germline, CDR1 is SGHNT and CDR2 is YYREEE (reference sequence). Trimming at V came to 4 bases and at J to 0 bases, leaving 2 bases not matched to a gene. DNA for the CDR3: TGTGCCAGCAGCCGACTAGCGGGAACGAACACCGGGGAGCTGTTTTTT. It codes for CASSRLAGTNTGELFF. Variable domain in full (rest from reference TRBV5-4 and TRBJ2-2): ETGVTQSPTHLIKTRGQQVTLRCSSQSGHNTVSWYQQALGQGPQFIFQYYREEENGRGNFPPRFSGLQFPNYSSELNVNALELDDSALYLCASSRLAGTNTGELFFGEGSRLTVL.

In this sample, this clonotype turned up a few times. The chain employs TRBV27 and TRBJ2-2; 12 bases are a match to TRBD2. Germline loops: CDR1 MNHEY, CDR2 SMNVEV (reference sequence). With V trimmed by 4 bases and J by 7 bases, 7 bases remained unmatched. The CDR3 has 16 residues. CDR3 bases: TGTGCCAGCAGTTCCCTAGCGGGAGGGCCTATCGGGGAGCTGTTTTTT. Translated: CASSSLAGGPIGELFF.

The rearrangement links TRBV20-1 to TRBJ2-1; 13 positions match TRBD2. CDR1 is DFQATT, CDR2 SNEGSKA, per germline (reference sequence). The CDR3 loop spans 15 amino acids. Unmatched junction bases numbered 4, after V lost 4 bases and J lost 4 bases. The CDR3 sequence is CSAKTSGRTYNEQFF. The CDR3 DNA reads TGCAGTGCTAAGACTAGCGGGAGGACTTACAATGAGCAGTTCTTC.

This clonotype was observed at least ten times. The chain's CDR3 is CASSSPGHHSAGELFF. CDR3 DNA: TGTGCCAGCAGCTCACCGGGTCATCACAGCGCCGGGGAGCTGTTTTTT. The chain joins TRBV11-3 to TRBJ2-2; D not resolved. Germline CDR1 reads SGHNT; CDR2 reads YENEEA. The length of the CDR3 is 16 residues. Between the trimmed V and J ends, which lost 4 bases and 6 bases, there was a span of 18 bases.